The 7 T cell receptor beta chains presented below share a single source sample, sequenced in a study of T cell repertoires in cytomegalovirus infection. Their antigens remain unidentified. Using its own MiXCR run on the reads, TCRdb lists one record per CDR3 protein. The table shows roughly 920,000 distinct CDR3 sequences, with more than 25% occurring only once. Sample: cultured CD8+ T cells from PBMCs, taken from culture after CMV antigen stimulation. These receptors came from a human donor in good health (CMV status not recorded). Some clones in this sample may be carry-over from other donors' samples.

This clonotype was counted many times. This sequence joins TRBV12-3 or TRBV12-4 and TRBJ2-5; D remains unclear. The CDR3 runs to 10 residues. The V end lost 7 bases, the J end lost 3 bases, and 3 bases lay between the germline ends. This CDR3 is CASTEETQYF. The CDR3 nucleotides read TGTGCCAGCACGGAAGAGACCCAGTACTTC.

The CDR3 sequence is CASSFHRRGTREAYEQYV. CDR3 coding DNA: TGTGCCAGCAGCTTTCATAGAAGAGGGACAAGGGAGGCCTACGAGCAGTACGTC. The chain has TRBV27 and TRBJ2-7; the D call may be TRBD1 or TRBD2 (6 bases each). The V gene's germline CDR1 is MNHEY and CDR2 SMNVEV (reference sequence). Trimming removed 6 bases from V and 2 bases from J, with 26 bases in between. The CDR3 has 18 amino acids.

This clonotype came up many times. The chain employs TRBV6-2 or TRBV6-3 and TRBJ1-1; D unresolved. This CDR3 has 12 residues. Between the trimmed V and J ends, which lost 6 bases and 1 base, there was a span of 6 bases. Germline V CDR1 and CDR2: MNHEY, SVGEGT. The CDR3 DNA is TGTGCCAGCAGAGACTCGAACACTGAAGCTTTCTTT. Encoded protein: CASRDSNTEAFF.

The chain joins TRBV15 to TRBJ1-4; tentatively, D is TRBD1 (5 bases). This CDR3 contains 14 residues. Trimming left V 3 bases short and J 8 bases short, with 13 bases between. Looked up from germline, CDR1 is LNHNV and CDR2 is YYDKDF (reference sequence). This CDR3 reads CATSSKGVYEKLFF. CDR3 sequence (DNA): TGTGCCACCAGCAGTAAAGGGGTATACGAAAAACTGTTTTTT.

This clonotype has just a few counts. V gene TRBV11-1 combines with J gene TRBJ1-4, with D unresolved. This CDR3 spans 13 amino acids. Germline V gene sequence: CDR1 SGHAT, CDR2 FQDESV (reference sequence). Trimming took off 5 bases at V and 8 bases at J, with 12 bases between the two ends. In nucleotides, the CDR3 is TGTGCCAGCAGCAAGGAGAGTGGGGAAAAACTGTTTTTT. As protein: CASSKESGEKLFF.

This clonotype has at least ten counts. A junction end diverges from the germline sequence, so it may reflect a read error. J is TRBJ2-1 and V is TRBV7-4, with 14 bases that match TRBD2. The germline CDR1 and CDR2 sequences are SGHVT and SQSDAQ. The CDR3 extends over 16 amino acids. The CDR3 spells CASSSRLAGGPKSSYF. The CDR3 nucleotides are TGTGCCAGCAGCTCTCGACTAGCGGGGGGGCCGAAGTCGAGTTACTTC.

Concerning this clonotype: Relative to the germline gene, one junction end is altered; a read error may explain this. CDR3 region: CASTLSPEGLASYNEQFF. CDR3 sequence (DNA): TGTGCCAGCACCTTGAGCCCCGAGGGACTAGCATCCTACAATGAGCAGTTCTTC. The V gene is TRBV5-4, the J gene TRBJ2-1; 9 nucleotides match TRBD2. Germline values: CDR1 SGHNT, CDR2 YYREEE (reference sequence). The CDR3 totals 18 residues.